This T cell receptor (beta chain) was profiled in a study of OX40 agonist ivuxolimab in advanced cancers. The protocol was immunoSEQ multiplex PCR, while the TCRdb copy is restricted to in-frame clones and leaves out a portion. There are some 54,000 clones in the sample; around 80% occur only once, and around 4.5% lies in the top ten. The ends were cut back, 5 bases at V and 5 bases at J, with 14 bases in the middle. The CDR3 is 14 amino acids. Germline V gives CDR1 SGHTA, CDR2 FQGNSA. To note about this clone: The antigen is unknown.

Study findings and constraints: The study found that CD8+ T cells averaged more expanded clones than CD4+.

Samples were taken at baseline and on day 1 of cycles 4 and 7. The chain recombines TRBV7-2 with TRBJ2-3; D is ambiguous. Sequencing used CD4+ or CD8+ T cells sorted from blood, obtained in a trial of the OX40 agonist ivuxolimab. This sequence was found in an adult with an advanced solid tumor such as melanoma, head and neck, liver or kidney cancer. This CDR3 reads CASSPGPPLDTQYF. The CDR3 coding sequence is TGTGCCAGCAGCCCCGGACCGCCACTAGATACGCAGTATTTT.